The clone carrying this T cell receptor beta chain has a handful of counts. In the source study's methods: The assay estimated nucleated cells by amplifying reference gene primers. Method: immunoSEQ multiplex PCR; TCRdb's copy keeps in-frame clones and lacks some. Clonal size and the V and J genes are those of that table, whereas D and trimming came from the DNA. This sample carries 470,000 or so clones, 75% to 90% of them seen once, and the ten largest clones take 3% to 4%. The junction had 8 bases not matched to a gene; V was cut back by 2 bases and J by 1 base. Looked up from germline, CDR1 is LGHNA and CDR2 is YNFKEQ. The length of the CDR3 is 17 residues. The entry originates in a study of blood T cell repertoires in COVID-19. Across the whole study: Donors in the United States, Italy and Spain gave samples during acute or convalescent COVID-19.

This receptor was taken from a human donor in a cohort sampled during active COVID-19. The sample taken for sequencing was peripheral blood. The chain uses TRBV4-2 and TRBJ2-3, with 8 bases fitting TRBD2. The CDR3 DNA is TGTGCCAGCAGCCAATCGAAGCGGGAGTGGGGCACAGATACGCAGTATTTT. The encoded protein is CASSQSKREWGTDTQYF.